This T cell receptor (beta chain) was identified in a study of blood T cell repertoires in COVID-19. The data were produced by immunoSEQ multiplex PCR, yet TCRdb's version contains in-frame clones alone and is incomplete. The repertoire holds about 400,000 clones, roughly 91% seen once, with approximately 4.5% in the top ten. The V gene's germline CDR1 is LNHDA and CDR2 SQIVND (reference sequence). The CDR3 has 15 amino acids. The ends lost 4 bases at V and 3 bases at J; junction bases unmatched: 7. The sequence was collected from a woman aged 25 to 45 with acute or convalescent COVID-19. The chain recombines TRBV19 with TRBJ1-2; 8 nucleotides line up with TRBD1. The specimen was peripheral blood. CDR3 DNA: TGTGCCAGTAGTACCTACAGGGGGGGTGACTATGGCTACACCTTC. It yields the protein CASSTYRGGDYGYTF.